Sequencing of this T cell receptor beta chain was carried out in a study of response to subunit inactivated influenza vaccine. This clonotype was observed a few times. V was cut by 4 bases and J by 7 bases, with 12 bases left in between. Germline V gene lookup returns CDR1 SGHDT and CDR2 YYEEEE. CDR3 length: 13 amino acids. Each CDR3 protein gets one entry after TCRdb re-called the RT-PCR reads with MiXCR. The sample has about 190,000 distinct CDR3 sequences, roughly an eighth seen once. The TCR originated in a man between 50 and 59 years old who received an inactivated influenza vaccine. This rearrangement joins TRBV5-6 to TRBJ1-5; no firm D call. The sample here was CD8+ T cells sorted from PBMCs, taken around 5 days after vaccination. Here the CDR3 DNA reads TGTGCCAGCAGCCCAGGATGGAGCCAGCCCCAGCATTTT. Amino acid sequence: CASSPGWSQPQHF.